These 30 T cell receptor beta chains were sequenced from one sample in a study of shared clonotypes between healthy human individuals. Some clones are missing from TCRdb's copy, which holds only in-frame ones; the method was immunoSEQ multiplex PCR. The sample holds 1.6 million or so clones, roughly 96% seen once. The sequencing input was naive CD4+ T cells sorted from blood. The subset denotes: CD45RA+ positively selected. The receptors were gathered from a man younger than 40 in good health.

CDR3 sequence: CASSLMAVSGANVLTF. DNA for the CDR3: TGCGCCAGCAGCTTGATGGCAGTCTCTGGGGCCAACGTCCTGACTTTC. This rearrangement joins TRBV5-1 to TRBJ2-6; D remains ambiguous. Trimming left V 1 base short and J 0 bases short, with 8 bases between. CDR1 and CDR2 (germline): SGHRS, YFSETQ. This CDR3 comprises 16 residues. Combining the CDR3 with reference TRBV5-1 and TRBJ2-6 gives the whole variable domain KAGVTQTPRYLIKTRGQQVTLSCSPISGHRSVSWYQQTPGQGLQFLFEYFSETQRNKGNFPGRFSGRQFSNSRSEMNVSTLELGDSALYLCASSLMAVSGANVLTFGAGSRLTVL.

This chain joins TRBV7-9 and TRBJ2-1; 10 bases map to TRBD1. V lost 5 bases and J lost 5; bases outside the gene matches: 0. The CDR3 loop spans 13 amino acids. Looked up from germline, CDR1 is SEHNR and CDR2 is FQNEAQ (reference sequence). The CDR3 DNA is TGTGCCAGCAGCGGGACAGGGGACAATGAGCAGTTCTTC. This gives the protein CASSGTGDNEQFF.

The count of this clone is one. The chain carries TRBV29-1 and TRBJ1-1, with 8 bases aligning to TRBD1. Trimming removed 4 bases from V and 6 bases from J; junction bases left unmatched: 7. This CDR3 is built from 13 residues. Germline values: CDR1 SQVTM, CDR2 ANQGSEA. CDR3 DNA: TGCAGCGTTGCGGGAAGGACAGGGCCTGAAGCTTTCTTT. Amino acid sequence: CSVAGRTGPEAFF.

CDR3 sequence: CAWSARFQETQYF. CDR3 bases: TGTGCCTGGAGTGCGAGGTTCCAGGAGACCCAGTACTTC. J is TRBJ2-5 and V is TRBV30; D not resolved. Germline V gene lookup returns CDR1 GTSNPN and CDR2 SVGIG (reference sequence). CDR3 length: 13 residues. Deletions cut 1 base from V and 5 bases from J, with 11 bases between. Full variable domain (outside the CDR3, taken from reference TRBV30 and TRBJ2-5): SQTIHQWPATLVQPVGSPLSLECTVEGTSNPNLYWYRQAAGRGLQLLFYSVGIGQISSEVPQNLSASRPQDRQFILSSKKLLLSDSGFYLCAWSARFQETQYFGPGTRLLVL.

This rearrangement joins TRBV4-1 to TRBJ2-2; no reliable D call. The CDR3 runs 16 residues. Trimming left V 2 bases short and J 5 bases short, with 15 bases between. Germline CDR1 reads MGHRA; CDR2 reads YSYEKL. CDR3 DNA: TGCGCCAGCAGCCAACCAGGTCGAAGCAGGACCGGGGAGCTGTTTTTT. Protein: CASSQPGRSRTGELFF.

Only a few counts were recorded for this clone. Additional DNA sequences in this sample encode the identical CDR3. This chain connects TRBV28 to TRBJ2-5; D gene ambiguous. The CDR3 covers 11 residues. In germline, CDR1 is MDHEN, CDR2 SYDVKM. Trimming left V 6 bases short and J 3 bases short, with 5 bases between. DNA for the CDR3: TGTGCCAGCAGCAGGAAAGAGACCCAGTACTTC. Translating gives CASSRKETQYF.

V gene TRBV7-9 combines with J gene TRBJ1-2; perhaps TRBD1 as D (5 bases). The CDR3 consists of 13 residues. CDR1 is SEHNR, CDR2 FQNEAQ, per germline (reference sequence). Trimming removed 1 base at V and 7 bases at J, with 10 bases between. DNA for the CDR3: TGTGCCAGCAGCTTAGGGGACCGGATTGGCTACACCTTC. Protein sequence: CASSLGDRIGYTF. Variable domain in full (rest from reference TRBV7-9 and TRBJ1-2): DTGVSQNPRHKITKRGQNVTFRCDPISEHNRLYWYRQTLGQGPEFLTYFQNEAQLEKSRLLSDRFSAERPKGSFSTLEIQRTEQGDSAMYLCASSLGDRIGYTFGSGTRLTVV.

V gene TRBV28 combines with J gene TRBJ2-3, with 10 bases fitting TRBD1. V trimming: 2 bases; J trimming: 4 bases; junction bases outside the gene matches: 6. This CDR3 has 16 residues. Per germline, CDR1 MDHEN and CDR2 SYDVKM. CDR3 DNA: TGTGCCAGCAGTTTAGTGGGACAGGGGCGCTCAGATACGCAGTATTTT. Its protein is CASSLVGQGRSDTQYF.

The chain's CDR3 is CASSEFGQGNSNQPQHF. CDR3 bases: TGTGCCAGCAGCGAATTTGGACAGGGAAATAGCAATCAGCCCCAGCATTTT. The V call is TRBV7-9, the J call TRBJ1-5; 8 bases map to TRBD1. The CDR3 spans 17 residues. Germline loops: CDR1 SEHNR, CDR2 FQNEAQ (reference sequence). V was clipped by 5 bases and J by 0 bases; unmatched bases: 9.

Only one count was recorded for this clone. The V and J genes are TRBV5-4 and TRBJ2-6; weak D call: TRBD2 (6 bases). The CDR3 consists of 17 residues. Germline V gene lookup returns CDR1 SGHNT and CDR2 YYREEE (reference sequence). The V end lost 0 bases, the J end lost 0 bases, and 10 bases lay between the germline ends. CDR3 nucleotide sequence: TGTGCCAGCAGCTTGGGTGGAGGGAGCTCTGGGGCCAACGTCCTGACTTTC. Protein sequence: CASSLGGGSSGANVLTF.

DNA of the CDR3: TGTGCCAGCAGCCAGCTAGCGGGAGGGCCCGCCGAGCAGTACTTC. This encodes CASSQLAGGPAEQYF. The rearrangement uses TRBV14 and TRBJ2-7, with 12 bases fitting TRBD2. The germline gives CDR1 SGHDN, CDR2 FVKESK. The CDR3 sequence is 15 residues long. Trimming cost V 3 bases and J 6 bases; bases outside gene matches: 6.

As regards this clone: Different DNA sequences within this sample yield the same CDR3. The gene calls are TRBV18 and TRBJ1-5; D gene uncertain. The CDR3 runs 14 residues. V lost 0 bases to trimming and J lost 4 bases, with 7 bases between them. Germline V CDR1 and CDR2: KGHSH, LQKENI. This CDR3 is CASSPPGGNQPQHF. Written as DNA, the CDR3 is TGTGCCAGCTCACCACCCGGCGGGAATCAGCCCCAGCATTTT.

The rearrangement links TRBV30 to TRBJ1-4; 7 nucleotides agree with TRBD1. CDR1 is GTSNPN, CDR2 SVGIG, per germline (reference sequence). The CDR3 runs to 14 residues. V shed 5 bases and J 5 bases; nucleotides not matched to a gene: 8. CDR3 sequence: CAWAKGTVNEKLFF. The CDR3 nucleotides read TGTGCCTGGGCTAAAGGGACAGTAAATGAAAAACTGTTTTTT.

This chain joins TRBV28 and TRBJ2-7; 8 bases line up with TRBD1. The CDR3 runs 15 residues. The germline V gene has CDR1 MDHEN and CDR2 SYDVKM. Losses at the gene ends were 5 bases for V and 3 bases for J; bases not matched to a gene: 9. The CDR3 DNA reads as TGTGCCAGCAGTCCCCGGGACAGGTATGTCTACGAGCAGTACTTC. Its translation: CASSPRDRYVYEQYF.

This chain links TRBV5-1 with TRBJ2-2, with 11 bases fitting TRBD2. The CDR3 sequence is 16 residues long. Germline V lookup: CDR1 SGHRS, CDR2 YFSETQ. V shed 0 bases, J shed 7 bases, and the junction held 5 bases outside the gene matches. Written as DNA, the CDR3 is TGCGCCAGCAGCTTGGCCCTAGCGGGAGGATTCGGGGAGCTGTTTTTT. Translating gives CASSLALAGGFGELFF.

This rearrangement joins TRBV4-3 to TRBJ2-1, with a tentative D call TRBD2 (6 bases). With 4 bases removed from V and 6 bases from J, the gap between germline ends came to 10 bases. The germline gives CDR1 LGHNA, CDR2 YSLEER. The CDR3 loop spans 13 amino acids. The CDR3 region has the DNA TGCGCCAGCAGCCCGGTCGGGGGCAATGAGCAGTTCTTC. Its protein product is CASSPVGGNEQFF.

This chain links TRBV7-2 with TRBJ2-7, with 10 bases that match TRBD1. V gave up 4 bases and J gave up 3 bases; unmatched junction bases: 12. CDR1 is SGHTA, CDR2 FQGNSA, per germline. This CDR3 region has 17 residues. This chain's CDR3 is CASSSIIDRGRVYEQYF. In DNA, the CDR3 is TGTGCCAGCAGCTCGATTATAGACAGGGGGCGCGTCTACGAGCAGTACTTC.

In its sample, this clone was seen a few times. This chain connects TRBV2 to TRBJ1-2; 7 nucleotides align to TRBD1. Germline assignment: CDR1 SNHLY and CDR2 FYNNEI. This CDR3 contains 13 residues. Germline trimming cut 6 bases from V and 2 bases from J; bases unmatched to any gene: 3. The DNA for the CDR3 is TGTGCCAGCAGCCAACAGGGGAACTATGGCTACACCTTC. Its translation: CASSQQGNYGYTF.

The J gene is TRBJ2-3, the V gene TRBV5-1; 10 bases fit TRBD2. J gave up 0 bases and V 4 bases, and 5 bases lay outside the gene matches. Germline V gives CDR1 SGHRS, CDR2 YFSETQ. The CDR3 covers 16 residues. CDR3 sequence (DNA): TGCGCCAGCAGCGCGCAACTAGCGGGGAGCACAGATACGCAGTATTTT. Translated, it gives CASSAQLAGSTDTQYF.

The chain combines TRBV11-2 with TRBJ2-6; D perhaps matches TRBD1 (5 bases). The CDR3 loop spans 18 amino acids. Looked up from germline, CDR1 is SGHAT and CDR2 is FQNNGV. Trimming cost V 5 bases and J 1 base, with 18 bases left between them. CDR3: CASSTPRRALSGANVLTF. In DNA, the CDR3 is TGTGCCAGCAGCACCCCCCGCAGGGCGCTTTCTGGGGCCAACGTCCTGACTTTC.

The count of this clone is one. At the DNA level, this CDR3 is encoded by other sequences in the same sample as well. CDR3 DNA sequence: TGCAGCGTTGTGTGGGGAGCCTACGAGCAGTACTTC. This gives the protein CSVVWGAYEQYF. The chain joins TRBV29-1 to TRBJ2-7, with D possibly matching TRBD2 (5 bases). Germline-derived CDR1 and CDR2 are SQVTM and ANQGSEA. This CDR3 contains 12 residues. Trimming removed 4 bases at V and 2 bases at J, with 9 bases between.

This chain connects TRBV7-7 to TRBJ1-2; D ambiguous. Trimming removed 5 bases at V and 7 bases at J, with 20 bases between. Germline V gene data show CDR1 as SSHAT and CDR2 as FNYEAQ (reference sequence). The CDR3 is made up of 15 amino acids. CDR3 loop: CASSLTGRIRGGYTF. The CDR3 bases are TGTGCCAGCAGCCTCACGGGAAGGATCCGGGGTGGCTACACCTTC.

The table lists this clone with a count of one. Other nucleotide sequences in the sample specify the same CDR3. The rearrangement uses TRBV4-3 and TRBJ1-3; D is unresolved. The CDR3 is 16 residues long. Trimming stripped 0 bases from V and 0 bases from J, with 9 bases between. CDR1 and CDR2 from the germline V gene are LGHNA and YSLEER. CDR3 loop: CASSQERTLSGNTIYF. CDR3 nucleotides: TGCGCCAGCAGCCAAGAACGTACGCTCTCTGGAAACACCATATATTTT.

The genes are TRBV18 and TRBJ1-5, with 8 nucleotides matching TRBD1. The CDR3 runs to 16 residues. Germline-derived CDR1 and CDR2 are KGHSH and LQKENI. V lost 5 bases and J lost 4; bases outside the gene matches: 10. The chain's CDR3 is CASSTKQGVGNQPQHF. The CDR3, as DNA: TGTGCCAGCTCAACTAAACAGGGGGTAGGGAATCAGCCCCAGCATTTT.

The chain recombines TRBV5-1 with TRBJ1-5; D is unclear. Germline CDR1 and CDR2: SGHRS and YFSETQ. CDR3 length: 13 residues. Trimming stripped 4 bases from V and 2 bases from J, with 7 bases between. The CDR3 protein is CASSPLGNQPQHF. The CDR3 nucleotides read TGCGCCAGCAGCCCGTTGGGCAATCAGCCCCAGCATTTT.

The rearrangement uses TRBV6-5 and TRBJ1-4; a weak D match, TRBD1 (5 bases). V was trimmed by 4 bases and J by 8 bases, leaving 17 bases between them. CDR1 is MNHEY, CDR2 SVGAGI, per germline. The length of the CDR3 is 15 residues. CDR3 DNA sequence: TGTGCCAGCAGTTCGGGGACGGAAAGACGGGAAAAACTGTTTTTT. It codes for CASSSGTERREKLFF.

This rearrangement joins TRBV4-1 to TRBJ2-7; 9 bases line up with TRBD1. The V and J ends lost 2 bases and 12 bases, in that order; junction bases with no gene match: 5. The CDR3 runs 12 residues. Germline loops: CDR1 MGHRA, CDR2 YSYEKL. The CDR3 reads CASSQIQGAAYF. For the CDR3, the DNA is TGCGCCAGCAGCCAAATACAGGGGGCAGCGTACTTC.

The sample holds one count of this clone. The chain combines TRBV19 with TRBJ2-7; no reliable D call. CDR1 LNHDA and CDR2 SQIVND come from the germline V gene (reference sequence). CDR3 length: 15 residues. The ends were cut back, 0 bases at V and 0 bases at J, with 9 bases in the middle. CDR3 in DNA: TGTGCCAGTAGTATAGATCCCGGAAGCTCCTACGAGCAGTACTTC. The encoded protein is CASSIDPGSSYEQYF.

The chain joins TRBV5-1 to TRBJ2-5; D not resolved. This CDR3 is 15 amino acids long. Germline loops: CDR1 SGHRS, CDR2 YFSETQ. V lost 0 bases and J 1 base, leaving 10 bases between the germline ends. In nucleotides, the CDR3 is TGCGCCAGCAGCTTGGCCGTTGCTCCCCAAGAGACCCAGTACTTC. This codes for CASSLAVAPQETQYF.

The chain combines TRBV28 with TRBJ2-3; D is unresolved. Germline V gives CDR1 MDHEN, CDR2 SYDVKM. V was shortened by 3 bases and J by 3 bases, with 13 bases between the two germline ends. The CDR3 has 15 amino acids. The CDR3 reads CASSFRPARTDTQYF. In DNA, the CDR3 is TGTGCCAGCAGTTTCCGGCCCGCGAGGACAGATACGCAGTATTTT.